The present T cell receptor beta chain was sequenced within a study of T cells after yellow fever vaccination. Across the whole study: Preparation used SMART-Seq v4 Ultra Low Input for the low-cell-number fractions. Study-wide results and caveats: Reappearance after the booster was seen for most primary-vaccination clones, at more than 95% CD4 and less than 90% CD8.

Trimming took off 5 bases at V and 2 bases at J, with 12 bases between the two ends. Germline CDR1 is SEHNR and CDR2 is FQNEAQ (reference sequence). CDR3 size: 15 residues. The TCR cDNA carried a universal primer site and UMIs from 5'RACE template switching. MiXCR was run by TCRdb on the 5' RACE reads, yielding one entry per CDR3 protein. The table records 550,000 to 750,000 distinct CDR3 sequences, roughly 14% of them present only once. This clonotype showed up many times. Its cognate antigen is unknown. The TCR comes from a man under 40 who received the YFV17D yellow fever vaccine. The chain employs TRBV7-9 and TRBJ2-2, with a weak D call TRBD1 (7 bases). The material was PBMCs, obtained on the day of the yellow fever booster vaccination. The CDR3 loop is CASSVGGGNTGELFF. Here the CDR3 DNA reads TGTGCCAGCAGCGTCGGAGGGGGCAACACCGGGGAGCTGTTTTTT.